This record looks at one TCR beta chain sequence and its context. No antigen is known for it. These data are taken from a study of cytomegalovirus exposure and HLA in healthy donors. Use of 60 Vbeta and 13 Jbeta primers characterized the PCR. Generated by immunoSEQ multiplex PCR, the TCRdb table keeps only in-frame clones and is missing some. The sample carries some 130,000 clones, 77% recorded once. CDR1 is LNHDA, CDR2 SQIVND, per germline (reference sequence). The CDR3 runs 15 residues. V was clipped by 5 bases and J by 0 bases; unmatched bases: 5. Findings and limits, study-wide: Reports indicated that the classifier achieved high specificity and sensitivity in diagnosing cytomegalovirus status. In a later analysis, HLA-associated TCR beta chains were more clonally expanded than equally common others.

The sequencing input was PBMCs. This clonotype originated in a male donor in good health and CMV-seronegative. This chain uses TRBV19 with TRBJ2-3, with 7 bases identical to TRBD2. CDR3 region: CASSVSGHSTDTQYF. CDR3 sequence (DNA): TGTGCCAGTAGTGTTAGCGGGCATAGCACAGATACGCAGTATTTT.